This T cell receptor beta chain derives from a study of T cell repertoires in cytomegalovirus infection. Each CDR3 protein gets one entry after TCRdb re-called the reads with MiXCR. Among around 110,000 distinct CDR3 sequences, roughly 9.1% were seen once, and the ten largest hold around a third. This clonotype was counted at least ten times. Its target is unknown. Germline V gene lookup returns CDR1 MNHEY and CDR2 SVGAGI. The CDR3 loop spans 18 amino acids. V was trimmed by 2 bases and J by 0 bases, leaving 18 bases between them. The sample was PBMCs, sequenced either directly or after in vitro stimulation (not recorded which). This receptor was obtained from a human donor in good health (CMV status not recorded). Some clones in this sample may be carry-over from other donors' samples. This chain joins TRBV6-5 and TRBJ2-3; possible D gene TRBD1, 6 bases. DNA of the CDR3: TGTGCCAGCAGTTACCTACTCCAGGGGTTATCTAGCACAGATACGCAGTATTTT. Translation gives CASSYLLQGLSSTDTQYF.